This entry is about one T cell receptor (beta chain). The antigen remains undetermined. Sorted subsets were CFSE-labeled and cultured around five days with allogeneic dendritic cells. The sample comes from a study of regulatory dendritic cells for organ transplantation. The method was immunoSEQ multiplex PCR; TCRdb's version includes in-frame clones alone and lacks a portion of them. Of approximately 9,300 clones listed, around 80% were seen once; the top ten hold approximately 2.5%. The CDR3 sequence is 18 residues long. The germline V gene encodes CDR1 SGHNT and CDR2 YYREEE (reference sequence). Losses at the gene ends were 0 bases for V and 7 bases for J; bases not matched to a gene: 9.

This receptor was taken from a human donor in good health. The V and J genes are TRBV5-4 and TRBJ2-1, with 14 bases aligning to TRBD2. The material sequenced was memory CD4+ T cells from blood cultured with dendritic cells. Subset: CD45RO+ memory T cells. CDR3 nucleotide sequence: TGTGCCAGCAGCTTGGGGTTCCCGACTAGCGGGAGGGGGAATGAGCAGTTCTTC. The encoded protein is CASSLGFPTSGRGNEQFF.